The 6 T cell receptor beta chains in this list originate from one sample, sequenced in a study of T-cell reconstitution after alpha-beta-depleted transplantation in children. Using unique molecular identifiers, the investigators prepared the TCRbeta library. Each CDR3 protein is one row after TCRdb ran MiXCR on the PCR reads. The sample lists almost 400,000 distinct CDR3 sequences; about 20% were seen once. Sample: PBMCs from the stem cell graft donor, taken from the stem cell graft. The receptor set was obtained from a human donor who donated a stem cell graft to a child with acute myeloid leukemia.

This clonotype came up a few times. The CDR3 DNA reads as TGCAGTGCCCCCGAGGAGCGGGGGCAAGAGACCCAGTACTTC. Amino acids: CSAPEERGQETQYF. The chain joins TRBV20-1 to TRBJ2-5; TRBD2 agrees at 8 bases. This CDR3 region has 14 residues. Germline trimming cut 6 bases from V and 2 bases from J; bases unmatched to any gene: 8. Per the germline V gene, CDR1 is DFQATT and CDR2 is SNEGSKA (reference sequence).

This chain links TRBV5-1 with TRBJ2-2; the D gene is possibly TRBD1 (6 bases). The CDR3 covers 15 residues. The germline V and J ends were trimmed by 0 bases and 5 bases, with 11 bases remaining between them. Per germline, CDR1 SGHRS and CDR2 YFSETQ. The CDR3 DNA reads TGCGCCAGCAGCTTGGGGAAACAGGGAACCGGGGAGCTGTTTTTT. It encodes CASSLGKQGTGELFF.

Many counts were recorded for this clonotype. The gene calls are TRBV6-2 or TRBV6-3 and TRBJ2-1, with 8 bases matching TRBD2. V was clipped by 3 bases and J by 3 bases; unmatched bases: 4. Germline V gene sequence: CDR1 MNHEY, CDR2 SVGEGT. The CDR3 spans 15 residues. Written as DNA, the CDR3 is TGTGCCAGCAGTTATTGGACTAGCAGCTACAATGAGCAGTTCTTC. This sequence encodes CASSYWTSSYNEQFF.

DNA for the CDR3: TGTGCCAGCAGCCGCACGGTGAGGAACTATGGCTACACCTTC. Its translation is CASSRTVRNYGYTF. This rearrangement joins TRBV6-1 to TRBJ1-2; D remains unclear. This CDR3 has 14 amino acids. Trimming removed 6 bases from V and 2 bases from J, with 13 bases in between. Germline CDR1 and CDR2: MNHNS and SASEGT.

The chain joins TRBV4-1 to TRBJ2-1; 9 bases match TRBD2. This CDR3 region has 17 residues. Per germline, CDR1 MGHRA and CDR2 YSYEKL. Trimming at V came to 3 bases and at J to 2 bases, leaving 8 bases not matched to a gene. The CDR3 region is CASSQRLTSGPYNEQFF. DNA for the CDR3: TGCGCCAGCAGCCAGAGATTGACTAGCGGTCCCTACAATGAGCAGTTCTTC.

The chain links TRBV13 to TRBJ2-1; the D gene is possibly TRBD2 (5 bases). The V and J ends lost 0 bases and 0 bases respectively, with 15 bases between them. The CDR3 spans 18 residues. Per germline, CDR1 PRHDT and CDR2 FYEKMQ (reference sequence). CDR3 region: CASSLGNTAVISYNEQFF. In DNA form, the CDR3 reads TGTGCCAGCAGCTTAGGCAACACAGCGGTGATCTCCTACAATGAGCAGTTCTTC.